The 30 T cell receptor beta chains reported below all come from one sample, sequenced in a study of lymphopenia after photon versus proton radiotherapy (dated by TCRdb to about 2019). Library preparation employed the immunoSEQ multiplex PCR assay. This immuneACCESS table, as held by TCRdb, lists in-frame sequences with V and J called but not all clones. Of the missing ones, under half trace to an unresolved V gene in checked studies; the others have no known cause. Here the sample has 45,000 to 65,000 clones; around four fifths occur a single time. 29% of the sample is in the top ten clones. Here the sequenced sample was peripheral blood, taken from a patient treated with photon-based radiotherapy. Receptors were obtained from a man between 45 and 60 years old with gastric cancer.

There are a few counts of this clone. V usage is TRBV2 and J usage is TRBJ1-5, with unresolved D. Germline-derived CDR1 and CDR2 are SNHLY and FYNNEI. CDR3 length: 14 amino acids. Trimming took off 7 bases at V and 4 bases at J, with 14 bases between the two ends. CDR3 in amino acids: CASKKRPGNQPQHF. CDR3 coding DNA: TGTGCCAGCAAGAAACGCCCAGGAAATCAGCCCCAGCATTTT.

The gene calls are TRBV30 and TRBJ1-1; D gene uncertain. CDR3 length: 13 residues. Germline CDR1 and CDR2: GTSNPN and SVGIG (reference sequence). V was shortened by 7 bases and J by 2 bases, with 14 bases between the two germline ends. The CDR3 sequence: CASHYRSNTEAFF. CDR3 coding DNA: TGTGCCTCTCACTACCGGTCAAACACTGAAGCTTTCTTT.

In its sample, this clone was seen a few times. V usage is TRBV9 and J usage is TRBJ2-3; D remains unclear. The CDR3 has 14 residues. V was clipped by 4 bases and J by 4 bases, with 13 bases between them. Germline lookup yields CDR1 SGDLS and CDR2 YYNGEE. The CDR3 spells CASSPSTLSDTQYF. For the CDR3, the DNA is TGTGCCAGCAGCCCCTCCACCCTCTCAGATACGCAGTATTTT.

The chain combines TRBV7-2 with TRBJ1-1, with 8 bases aligning to TRBD1. Germline V gene lookup returns CDR1 SGHTA and CDR2 FQGNSA. The CDR3 is 15 amino acids. Losses at the gene ends were 7 bases for V and 0 bases for J; bases not matched to a gene: 7. The CDR3 DNA sequence: TGTGCCAGCAACATCCCGGACAGGGTGAACACTGAAGCTTTCTTT. Translated, it gives CASNIPDRVNTEAFF.

This chain uses TRBV25-1 with TRBJ1-4; D is ambiguous. V lost 3 bases and J 7 bases, leaving 15 bases between the germline ends. CDR3 length: 15 amino acids. CDR1 is MGHDK and CDR2 is SYGVNS in the germline V gene. The CDR3 nucleotides are TGTGCCAGCAGTGATCCGGCCGCCCCGGGTGAAAAACTGTTTTTT. Translating it yields CASSDPAAPGEKLFF.

The chain links TRBV27 to TRBJ1-2, with D unclear. Germline assignment: CDR1 MNHEY and CDR2 SMNVEV (reference sequence). This CDR3 region has 14 residues. V lost 4 bases and J lost 4, with 13 bases in between. DNA of the CDR3: TGTGCCAGCAGTTCAGCCGACCAGGTCTATGGCTACACCTTC. Amino acids: CASSSADQVYGYTF.

With respect to this clone: The junction differs from germline at one of its ends, possibly a read error. The rearrangement links TRBV5-4 to TRBJ1-6, with 10 bases matching TRBD1. The CDR3 sequence is 14 residues long. Germline V gives CDR1 SGHNT, CDR2 YYREEE (reference sequence). CDR3 region: CASRLGQGNSPLHF. CDR3 nucleotides: TGTGCCAGCAGATTGGGACAGGGGAATTCACCCCTCCACTTT.

The rearrangement joins TRBV27 to TRBJ2-1; 13 nucleotides agree with TRBD2. From germline, CDR1 is MNHEY and CDR2 SMNVEV (reference sequence). The junction had 5 bases not matched to a gene; V was cut back by 5 bases and J by 7 bases. CDR3 length equals 15 residues. CDR3 sequence reads: CASSAWTSGRNEQFF. The CDR3 DNA sequence: TGTGCCAGCAGTGCATGGACTAGCGGGAGAAATGAGCAGTTCTTC.

V is TRBV6-5 and J is TRBJ2-3; weak D call: TRBD1 (5 bases). Germline assignment: CDR1 MNHEY and CDR2 SVGAGI. Between the trimmed V and J ends, which lost 6 bases and 5 bases, there was a span of 18 bases. The CDR3 runs to 15 residues. In DNA form, the CDR3 reads TGTGCCAGCAGCCCCACCTCAGGGTTTAGAGATACGCAGTATTTT. Translation: CASSPTSGFRDTQYF.

The chain links TRBV27 to TRBJ2-2; D is possibly TRBD1 or TRBD2 (5 bases each). In germline, CDR1 is MNHEY, CDR2 SMNVEV (reference sequence). Trimming cost V 4 bases and J 7 bases, with 13 bases left between them. The CDR3 is made up of 14 amino acids. CDR3 DNA sequence: TGTGCCAGCAGTTATGGGGGAGAGGGCGGGGAGCTGTTTTTT. Its translation: CASSYGGEGGELFF.

CDR3 nucleotide sequence: TGTGCCAGCAGCAAAGGGGGCTCTGGGGCCAACGTCCTGACTTTC. It specifies CASSKGGSGANVLTF. This sequence joins TRBV21-1 and TRBJ2-6. TRBV21-1 is recorded as a pseudogene. The CDR3 sequence is 15 residues long.

This clone has only one observation. The chain employs TRBV7-8 and TRBJ2-4; the D gene is possibly TRBD1 (5 bases). There are 14 residues in the CDR3. Trimming stripped 5 bases from V and 9 bases from J, with 17 bases between. Germline-derived CDR1 and CDR2 are SGHVS and FQNEAQ. CDR3 sequence reads: CASSDRVGQSIQYF. CDR3 bases: TGTGCCAGCAGCGACCGGGTGGGGCAGTCCATTCAGTACTTC.

This clone has a handful of counts. The V gene is TRBV25-1, the J gene TRBJ2-7; 10 bases are a match to TRBD1. The germline V gene encodes CDR1 MGHDK and CDR2 SYGVNS. There are 14 residues in the CDR3. V gave up 8 bases and J gave up 5 bases; unmatched junction bases: 9. The CDR3 bases are TGTGCCAGCTCCTACCCAGGGACAGGGGACGAGCAGTACTTC. It yields the protein CASSYPGTGDEQYF.

Only one count was recorded for this clone. The chain uses TRBV29-1 and TRBJ2-5; the match to TRBD2 covers 8 bases. CDR1 is SQVTM and CDR2 is ANQGSEA in the germline V gene. V lost 5 bases and J lost 4; bases outside the gene matches: 9. This CDR3 is built from 14 residues. The CDR3 region has the DNA TGCAGCGTTCTACAGACGGGGGGGAGAGAGACCCAGTACTTC. This sequence encodes CSVLQTGGRETQYF.

The chain combines TRBV5-4 with TRBJ2-2; unclear D gene. Per germline, CDR1 SGHNT and CDR2 YYREEE (reference sequence). The CDR3 extends over 15 amino acids. V lost 0 bases to trimming and J lost 5 bases, with 11 bases between them. The CDR3 DNA sequence: TGTGCCAGCAGCTTGGAGGGTCCCAGGACCGGGGAGCTGTTTTTT. This gives the protein CASSLEGPRTGELFF.

The genes are TRBV7-9 and TRBJ1-2; 7 nucleotides match TRBD1. There are 13 residues in the CDR3. Per the germline V gene, CDR1 is SEHNR and CDR2 is FQNEAQ (reference sequence). J was trimmed by 2 bases and V by 5 bases; bases with no gene match: 2. The chain's CDR3 is CASSKDRNYGYTF. The CDR3 coding sequence is TGTGCCAGCAGCAAGGACAGGAACTATGGCTACACCTTC. Full variable domain (outside the CDR3, taken from reference TRBV7-9 and TRBJ1-2): DTGVSQNPRHKITKRGQNVTFRCDPISEHNRLYWYRQTLGQGPEFLTYFQNEAQLEKSRLLSDRFSAERPKGSFSTLEIQRTEQGDSAMYLCASSKDRNYGYTFGSGTRLTVV.

The chain recombines TRBV27 with TRBJ1-4; TRBD1 matches at 7 bases. The CDR3 loop spans 14 amino acids. The V segment lost 2 bases and the J segment 8 bases; nucleotides outside the gene matches: 5. Germline loops: CDR1 MNHEY, CDR2 SMNVEV (reference sequence). CDR3 protein: CASSLNRDSEKLFF. The CDR3 nucleotides are TGTGCCAGCAGTTTAAACCGGGACAGCGAAAAACTGTTTTTT. The full variable domain, its missing parts supplied by reference TRBV27 and TRBJ1-4, is EAQVTQNPRYLITVTGKKLTVTCSQNMNHEYMSWYRQDPGLGLRQIYYSMNVEVTDKGDVPEGYKVSRKEKRNFPLILESPSPNQTSLYFCASSLNRDSEKLFFGSGTQLSVL.

The chain uses TRBV4-1 and TRBJ2-3; tentative D call: TRBD1 (5 bases). This CDR3 region has 17 residues. The germline V and J ends were trimmed by 0 bases and 6 bases, with 19 bases remaining between them. Germline CDR1 MGHRA, CDR2 YSYEKL. Here the CDR3 reads CASSQDLTPKGSDTQYF. CDR3 nucleotide sequence: TGCGCCAGCAGCCAAGATCTAACGCCCAAGGGGTCGGATACGCAGTATTTT.

The gene calls are TRBV7-9 and TRBJ2-2; D is uncertain. This CDR3 region has 14 residues. Germline V gene sequence: CDR1 SEHNR, CDR2 FQNEAQ (reference sequence). Trimming took 6 bases from V and 4 from J, leaving 12 bases between them. The CDR3 region has the DNA TGTGCCAGCAGTCTCAACACAGTCACCGGGGAGCTGTTTTTT. Translating gives CASSLNTVTGELFF.

This clone turned up a few times. V is TRBV18 and J is TRBJ2-5; 9 bases map to TRBD2. Trimming removed 2 bases from V and 5 bases from J; junction bases left unmatched: 6. The CDR3 has 15 amino acids. The germline gives CDR1 KGHSH, CDR2 LQKENI. CDR3 region: CASSPWREGHETQYF. As DNA, the CDR3 is TGTGCCAGCTCACCATGGCGGGAGGGCCACGAGACCCAGTACTTC. The full variable domain, rest sourced from reference TRBV18 and TRBJ2-5, is NAGVMQNPRHLVRRRGQEARLRCSPMKGHSHVYWYRQLPEEGLKFMVYLQKENIIDESGMPKERFSAEFPKEGPSILRIQQVVRGDSAAYFCASSPWREGHETQYFGPGTRLLVL.

This chain connects TRBV5-6 to TRBJ1-5; no clear D gene. Per the germline V gene, CDR1 is SGHDT and CDR2 is YYEEEE. The V end was cut by 5 bases, the J end by 6 bases, with 15 bases between. The CDR3 has 14 amino acids. The CDR3 loop reads CASRLRGGSQPQHF. Written as DNA, the CDR3 is TGTGCCAGCAGGTTGCGGGGAGGGAGTCAGCCCCAGCATTTT.

The J gene is TRBJ2-5, the V gene TRBV5-1; D is undetermined. Germline V lookup: CDR1 SGHRS, CDR2 YFSETQ. V lost 4 bases and J lost 4, with 17 bases in between. The CDR3 covers 15 residues. CDR3 protein: CASSPVPGKGETQYF. In nucleotides, the CDR3 is TGCGCCAGCAGCCCGGTACCGGGTAAGGGAGAGACCCAGTACTTC.

As DNA, the CDR3 is TGTGCCAGCAGTCCCCGTCGGGGTTACTCCTACGAGCAGTACTTC. Protein: CASSPRRGYSYEQYF. This rearrangement joins TRBV28 to TRBJ2-7; D possibly corresponds to TRBD2 (5 bases). Trimming stripped 5 bases from V and 0 bases from J, with 14 bases between. Germline-derived CDR1 and CDR2 are MDHEN and SYDVKM. This CDR3 is built from 15 residues.

J is TRBJ2-1 and V is TRBV15, with TRBD2 matching 10 bases. CDR1 and CDR2 (germline): LNHNV, YYDKDF (reference sequence). With 3 bases clipped from V and 6 bases from J, the junction kept 11 bases outside the gene matches. The CDR3 runs 17 residues. DNA of the CDR3: TGTGCCACCAGCAGGGCCCGGGCTAGCGGGAGAAGCAATGAGCAGTTCTTC. Its translation is CATSRARASGRSNEQFF.

The genes are TRBV6-5 and TRBJ2-1; weak D call: TRBD2 (6 bases). The CDR3 extends over 14 amino acids. Trimming removed 2 bases from V and 3 bases from J, with 8 bases in between. Germline lookup yields CDR1 MNHEY and CDR2 SVGAGI. CDR3 sequence (DNA): TGTGCCAGCAGTTACGGGGGGAACTACAATGAGCAGTTCTTC. Translating gives CASSYGGNYNEQFF.

The chain couples TRBV20-1 to TRBJ2-1; 7 bases align to TRBD2. Germline V gene sequence: CDR1 DFQATT, CDR2 SNEGSKA (reference sequence). J gave up 10 bases and V 6 bases, and 3 bases lay outside the gene matches. This CDR3 is 10 amino acids long. CDR3 protein: CSAIAGEQFF. The CDR3 DNA reads as TGCAGTGCGATAGCGGGCGAGCAGTTCTTC.

This clone appeared once. The chain has TRBV5-8 and TRBJ2-1; 7 positions agree with TRBD2. Germline assignment: CDR1 SGHTS and CDR2 YDEGEE. J gave up 4 bases and V 2 bases, and 6 bases lay outside the gene matches. This CDR3 region has 15 residues. The CDR3 loop is CASSFGTTSYNEQFF. In DNA, the CDR3 is TGTGCCAGCAGCTTTGGGACTACCTCGTACAATGAGCAGTTCTTC.

J is TRBJ1-5 and V is TRBV19; D not certain. The germline gives CDR1 LNHDA, CDR2 SQIVND (reference sequence). The CDR3 has 15 residues. The V end lost 3 bases, the J end lost 2 bases, and 11 bases lay between the germline ends. As DNA, the CDR3 is TGTGCCAGTAGTATTTTCGATTACGGCAATCAGCCCCAGCATTTT. As protein: CASSIFDYGNQPQHF.

The chain is built from TRBV28 and TRBJ2-2; unclear D gene. Germline assignment: CDR1 MDHEN and CDR2 SYDVKM. The CDR3 consists of 16 residues. The V gene lost 3 bases and the J gene lost 3 bases, with 14 bases spanning the gap. The CDR3 DNA sequence: TGTGCCAGCAGTTTTAATGGGAAACCGGACACCGGGGAGCTGTTTTTT. Its protein product is CASSFNGKPDTGELFF.

The chain links TRBV11-3 to TRBJ2-1; 9 nucleotides line up with TRBD1. The ends lost 3 bases at V and 5 bases at J; junction bases unmatched: 14. Germline loops: CDR1 SGHNT, CDR2 YENEEA. The CDR3 sequence is 18 residues long. The CDR3 bases are TGTGCCAGCAGCTTGGACAGGGGACCACCGCATCTGGACAATGAGCAGTTCTTC. Its translation: CASSLDRGPPHLDNEQFF.